This T cell receptor beta chain derives from a study of vaccination and CD4 T cells after COVID-19 (dated by TCRdb to 2021 to 2024). Study-level background: Convalescent patients had a positive SARS-CoV-2 result on nasal swab PCR, and of these patients, about ten had mild disease and one had severe disease. In 10 COVID-19 convalescent patients and 4 infection-naive healthy vaccine recipients, the spike-specific CD4+ TCR repertoire before mRNA vaccination was compared with the repertoire after mRNA vaccination. Control cultures received a CEFX viral epitope pool as the positive control, an HIV-1 Nef peptide pool as the negative control, or no peptide. Post-vaccine blood samples were collected a median of about 72 days after the second vaccine dose, ranging from roughly 13 to 241 days. Overlapping spike peptide pools from SARS-CoV-2 and from the common cold coronaviruses HCoV-NL63, HCoV-OC43 and HCoV-229E were used as culture stimuli. The convalescent cohort comprised six males and four females, including two Hispanic individuals, seven Caucasians, two Asians and one multiracial person. Each participant got two doses of either the Pfizer-BioNTech BNT162b2 vaccine (n=8) or the Moderna mRNA-1273 vaccine (n=2). Post-COVID blood samples from convalescent patients were collected a median of 101 days after diagnosis, with a range of 35 to 161 days. The paper's findings and limits, for the study overall: Nearly all vaccine-specific clones in convalescent patients (304 of 307) were mono-reactive for SARS-CoV-2 spike rather than cross-reactive with common cold coronaviruses. The number of convalescent patients in the study was relatively small, and the study did not examine early timepoints following natural infection. An increase in the median number of SARS-CoV-2-reactive clonotypes from approximately 20 after infection to 38 after vaccination was observed, but the change was not found to be significant. Among convalescent patients, a median about 86% of the SARS-CoV-2-reactive clones seen after vaccination appeared only after vaccination, which suggests priming specific to the vaccine.

This clonotype was counted between two and nine times. The antigen this receptor binds is unknown. Qualities for individual bases were not recorded, and no much larger clone is one base off. The library was obtained by PCR. DNA from cultured CD4+ T cells was subjected to TCR sequencing with the Oncomine TCR Beta short-read assay at the Johns Hopkins FTIC core. Genomic DNA was extracted from the cultured CD4+ T cells with the QIAamp micro DNA kit. The Oncomine TCR Beta libraries from cultured CD4+ T cells were pooled using unique dual indexes and then sequenced on an Illumina iSeq 100. As for the original processing: Non-productive sequences were removed, and CDR3s not starting with C, not ending with F or W, or shorter than 7 amino acids were discarded. Antigen-specific clonotypes were identified using the MANAFEST web application through comparison of peptide-stimulated wells with reference and other culture wells. To be called positive, a clone needed an FDR below 0.05, an odds ratio above 5, and a productive frequency above 0.1% in at least two of three replicate wells. Cross-reactive clonotypes were defined as significantly expanded in both SARS-CoV-2 spike wells and at least one common cold coronavirus spike condition. Similarity between CDR3 sequences was evaluated in R version 3.6.1 using Levenshtein distances (stringdist) and unrooted phylogenetic trees (ape). The public reads were reprocessed in TCRdb via fastp at Q25 and MiXCR, keeping in-frame beta chains. One record per CDR3 amino acid sequence lists the most common genes and DNA. The authors' filters were not applied to this entry. The sample table records roughly 16,000 distinct CDR3 sequences; roughly 30% of these occur just once. The top ten hold around 14% of the sample.

Explained via the paper, the treatment or condition label denotes: approximately nine-day PBMC culture with coronavirus spike peptide pools or control peptides (ViraFEST assay). To expand antigen-specific T cells with peptide pools and then pick out the expanded clonotypes through TCR sequencing, the study relied on the ViraFEST assay. The convalescent patients' positive SARS-CoV-2 PCR tests fell between March and December 2020, which was before the Alpha, Beta and Delta variants emerged in the United States. Each well held approximately 2 million PBMCs cultured in IMDM containing roughly 5% human AB serum and approximately 9.8 IU/ml IL-2, with 8 to 10 ug/ml peptide pools added. Half of the culture medium was replaced with fresh IL-2-containing medium on days 3 and 7. Once the cells had been in culture for around nine days, the EasySep CD4+ T cell isolation kit was used to isolate CD4+ T cells by negative selection. Ficoll-Paque Plus gradient centrifugation was used to isolate PBMCs from whole blood, and the isolated PBMCs were then either used fresh or cryopreserved at -140C. Triplicate wells were generally used for each culture condition.

From cysteine to phenylalanine, the CDR3 is 18 amino acids long. Just CDR3 DNA is preserved here, 54 bases in frame from base 1. In this chain, TRBV21-1 is recombined with TRBJ1-5; TRBD1 reflects the table's D call only, with no check against the DNA. TRBV21-1 is tagged as a pseudogene. The sample comprised cultured CD4+ T cells from blood. The source is a human donor with COVID-19. The CDR3 reads as follows: CASSTRTARGYSNQPQHF. The DNA reads as follows: TGTGCCAGCAGCACCCGGACAGCCAGAGGGTATAGCAATCAGCCCCAGCATTTT.